Listed here are 20 T cell receptor beta chains from one sample, sequenced in a study of blood T cell repertoires in COVID-19. TCRdb keeps only in-frame clones here, not all; method: immunoSEQ multiplex PCR. The data show 200,000 or so clones, with around nine tenths seen just once and around 6% held by the top ten. The sequencing sample was made of peripheral blood. All receptors derive from a man aged 60-69 years who had recovered from COVID-19.

This clone showed up just once. This sequence joins TRBV6-5 and TRBJ1-1; a weak D match, TRBD1 (5 bases). The CDR3 runs 13 residues. The germline CDR1 and CDR2 sequences are MNHEY and SVGAGI. V was cut by 2 bases and J by 6 bases, with 10 bases left in between. The CDR3 sequence: CASSYNLGAEAFF. CDR3 coding DNA: TGTGCCAGCAGTTACAACTTAGGGGCTGAAGCTTTCTTT.

This sequence joins TRBV19 and TRBJ1-4; D not certain. Germline V gene lookup returns CDR1 LNHDA and CDR2 SQIVND (reference sequence). The length of the CDR3 is 14 residues. Trimming took 9 bases from V and 8 from J, leaving 19 bases between them. DNA for the CDR3: TGTGCCAGCAATTCCAGGAGGGCGGGGGAAAAACTGTTTTTT. Translated: CASNSRRAGEKLFF. The whole variable domain, filled in from reference TRBV19 and TRBJ1-4, reads DGGITQSPKYLFRKEGQNVTLSCEQNLNHDAMYWYRQDPGQGLRLIYYSQIVNDFQKGDIAEGYSVSREKKESFPLTVTSAQKNPTAFYLCASNSRRAGEKLFFGSGTQLSVL.

The chain couples TRBV4-3 to TRBJ2-1; 8 nucleotides align to TRBD2. CDR3 length: 15 residues. J was trimmed by 9 bases and V by 1 base; bases with no gene match: 8. The germline CDR1 and CDR2 sequences are LGHNA and YSLEER. The DNA of the CDR3 is TGCGCCAGCAGCCAAGGGCTAGCGGGCATTCCTGAGCAGTTCTTC. It translates to CASSQGLAGIPEQFF.

This chain uses TRBV30 with TRBJ2-1; D not resolved. The ends were cut back, 0 bases at V and 7 bases at J, with 4 bases in the middle. The CDR3 is made up of 11 amino acids. The germline V gene encodes CDR1 GTSNPN and CDR2 SVGIG (reference sequence). The CDR3 sequence: CAWSVRNEQFF. The CDR3 DNA is TGTGCCTGGAGTGTCAGGAATGAGCAGTTCTTC.

This clone was seen a single time. The CDR3 sequence: CASSWGQAREQYF. The CDR3 bases are TGTGCCAGCAGTTGGGGACAGGCCCGCGAGCAGTACTTC. The genes are TRBV27 and TRBJ2-7; 8 bases line up with TRBD1. The J segment lost 6 bases and the V segment lost 4 bases, leaving 5 bases of the junction unmatched. The CDR3 runs to 13 residues. Germline V gene sequence: CDR1 MNHEY, CDR2 SMNVEV (reference sequence).

This sequence joins TRBV28 and TRBJ1-1, with a weak D call TRBD1 (6 bases). The CDR3 has 15 residues. The germline V gene has CDR1 MDHEN and CDR2 SYDVKM. V lost 1 base, J lost 8 bases, and 17 bases lay in between. The CDR3 coding sequence is TGTGCCAGCAGTTTATCCGCCTCGAGGGGGAAGGAAGCTTTCTTT. It encodes CASSLSASRGKEAFF.

The chain recombines TRBV7-8 with TRBJ1-1, with a possible D match to TRBD1 (6 bases). The CDR3 is 14 amino acids. Trimming removed 1 base at V and 5 bases at J, with 11 bases between. Germline CDR1 and CDR2: SGHVS and FQNEAQ. Here the CDR3 DNA reads TGTGCCAGCAGCTTAGACGGCAGGGGTACTGAAGCTTTCTTT. Translation gives CASSLDGRGTEAFF.

CDR3 nucleotide sequence: TGTGCCAGTAGTATCAACAGGGCCGGTGAGCAGTTCTTC. Translated, it gives CASSINRAGEQFF. J is TRBJ2-1 and V is TRBV19, with a weak D call TRBD1 (6 bases). Germline V gene data show CDR1 as LNHDA and CDR2 as SQIVND (reference sequence). Deletions cut 3 bases from V and 9 bases from J, with 12 bases between. CDR3 length: 13 residues.

CDR3 in DNA: TGTGCCAGTAGTATCCAGGGGGCTTTGGAGACCCAGTACTTC. Protein sequence: CASSIQGALETQYF. The chain employs TRBV19 and TRBJ2-5; TRBD1 matches at 8 bases. Losses at the gene ends were 3 bases for V and 5 bases for J; bases not matched to a gene: 5. Germline CDR1 reads LNHDA; CDR2 reads SQIVND (reference sequence). The CDR3 is 14 amino acids.

V and J are TRBV6-2 or TRBV6-3 and TRBJ1-1; 8 bases are shared with TRBD1. Per germline, CDR1 MNHEY and CDR2 SVGEGT. V lost 5 bases and J lost 1; bases outside the gene matches: 3. This CDR3 comprises 14 residues. The CDR3 region is CASSRGQANTEAFF. CDR3 in DNA: TGTGCCAGCAGTCGGGGACAGGCGAACACTGAAGCTTTCTTT.

This chain connects TRBV19 to TRBJ1-6; a weak D match, TRBD1 (5 bases). The germline V gene has CDR1 LNHDA and CDR2 SQIVND (reference sequence). The CDR3 totals 15 residues. Between the trimmed V and J ends, which lost 3 bases and 10 bases, there was a span of 16 bases. The CDR3 DNA reads TGTGCCAGTAGTATCCCGGCCGGGGGGGGATCACCCCTCCACTTT. Residues: CASSIPAGGGSPLHF.

V is TRBV28 and J is TRBJ1-4; D possibly corresponds to TRBD1 (6 bases). CDR1 and CDR2 (germline): MDHEN, SYDVKM. The CDR3 is 14 residues long. Trimming pared 4 bases from V and 7 bases from J, leaving 13 bases between. CDR3 loop: CASSSGGRGEKLFF. CDR3 nucleotide sequence: TGTGCCAGCAGTTCTGGGGGCCGAGGTGAAAAACTGTTTTTT.

The rearrangement links TRBV14 to TRBJ1-1, with D tentatively TRBD1 (6 bases). With 0 bases removed from V and 8 bases from J, the gap between germline ends came to 10 bases. The CDR3 contains 13 residues. In germline, CDR1 is SGHDN, CDR2 FVKESK. CDR3 loop: CASSQDLGTEAFF. The CDR3 nucleotides are TGTGCCAGCAGCCAAGACCTCGGGACAGAAGCTTTCTTT.

This rearrangement joins TRBV5-1 to TRBJ1-6; D is perhaps TRBD1 (6 bases). The CDR3 is made up of 17 amino acids. V lost 4 bases and J lost 9, with 23 bases in between. CDR1 is SGHRS and CDR2 is YFSETQ in the germline V gene. CDR3 loop: CASSPGGGGDFGSPLHF. The CDR3 DNA follows: TGCGCCAGCAGCCCCGGAGGGGGAGGGGATTTTGGTTCACCCCTCCACTTT.

This chain links TRBV2 with TRBJ2-7, with TRBD1 as a possible D gene (5 bases). The CDR3 extends over 15 amino acids. Germline CDR1 reads SNHLY; CDR2 reads FYNNEI. The V and J ends lost 2 bases and 9 bases respectively, with 20 bases between them. Written as DNA, the CDR3 is TGTGCCAGCAGTGAAAGCAAACAGGACCAGCGCGGGCAGTACTTC. This translates into CASSESKQDQRGQYF.

This rearrangement joins TRBV3-1 (or the pseudogene TRBV3-2) to TRBJ2-2; 9 bases line up with TRBD2. The CDR3 is 17 residues long. Germline CDR1 and CDR2: LGHDT and YNNKEL (reference sequence). J lost 4 bases, V lost 2 bases, and 8 bases had no gene match. CDR3 sequence (DNA): TGTGCCAGCAGCCAATCCCCCAGCGGGGGGCCCACCGGGGAGCTGTTTTTT. This sequence encodes CASSQSPSGGPTGELFF.

The chain recombines TRBV7-9 with TRBJ1-1; TRBD1 is a possible D gene (5 bases). From germline, CDR1 is SEHNR and CDR2 FQNEAQ (reference sequence). CDR3 size: 12 residues. Between the trimmed V and J ends, which lost 3 bases and 7 bases, there was a span of 9 bases. Here the CDR3 DNA reads TGTGCCAGCAGCTTGGGGCAGCTTGAAGCTTTCTTT. Translated: CASSLGQLEAFF.

This clone was seen a handful of times. The V gene is TRBV24-1, the J gene TRBJ2-7; maybe TRBD1 (5 bases). The CDR3 consists of 14 residues. V lost 3 bases, J lost 6 bases, and 14 bases lay in between. Germline V gene sequence: CDR1 KGHDR, CDR2 SFDVKD. The CDR3 coding sequence is TGTGCCACCAGTGATCCCCGGGTGGGGCGCGAGCAGTACTTC. Protein product: CATSDPRVGREQYF.

V is TRBV29-1 and J is TRBJ1-2; TRBD1 matches 8 bases. The CDR3 is 13 residues long. Germline CDR1 reads SQVTM; CDR2 reads ANQGSEA. J lost 7 bases, V lost 3 bases, and 7 bases had no gene match. The CDR3 bases are TGCAGCGTTGACAGGGGGCAGGGAGGTGGCTACACCTTC. Protein product: CSVDRGQGGGYTF.

This clone has only a few counts. This chain connects TRBV7-9 to TRBJ1-2; D remains unclear. The germline CDR1 and CDR2 sequences are SEHNR and FQNEAQ (reference sequence). This CDR3 is 12 amino acids long. Trimming shortened V by 5 bases and J by 14 bases, and 18 bases separated the two germline ends. The CDR3, as DNA: TGTGCCAGCAGCGCCACGGATAGGCCGGGGACCTTC. This codes for CASSATDRPGTF. Complete variable domain (other parts from reference TRBV7-9 and TRBJ1-2): DTGVSQNPRHKITKRGQNVTFRCDPISEHNRLYWYRQTLGQGPEFLTYFQNEAQLEKSRLLSDRFSAERPKGSFSTLEIQRTEQGDSAMYLCASSATDRPGTFGSGTRLTVV.